A selection of T cell receptor beta chains follows, all from one sample in a study of spatial heterogeneity in lung cancer. TCRdb re-called the 5' RACE reads through MiXCR, storing one row per CDR3 protein. The top ten clones hold about 4.6% of a sample with about 86,000 distinct CDR3 sequences, approximately 12% of them seen once. The sample was PBMCs, taken at surgery. Receptor source: a male donor with early-stage non-small cell lung cancer. Each CDR3 is given with its conserved first and last residue. Each record gives: D gene, clone size, J gene, V gene, CDR3 DNA, CDR3 protein. D genes are given only for firm matches. Where a row states a size, it is once, few, many or the class of an expanded clone; other rows omit it.

-,-,TRBJ2-1,TRBV10-3,TGTGCCATCGGTAAACCCGGCAATGAGCAGTTCTTC,CAIGKPGNEQFF
-,-,TRBJ1-1,TRBV5-5,TGTGCCAGCAGCTCGGACAGCGTAGGTAGGAACGCTGAAGCTTTCTTT,CASSSDSVGRNAEAFF
-,-,TRBJ2-7,TRBV29-1,TGCAGCGTTGAGGTACCCTCGACAGCACCCTCCTACGAGCAGTACTTC,CSVEVPSTAPSYEQYF
TRBD2,few,TRBJ2-3,TRBV29-1,TGCAGCGTAGGGACTAGCGGGGGTTCTAGCACAGATACGCAGTATTTT,CSVGTSGGSSTDTQYF
-,many,TRBJ1-1,TRBV3-1,TGTGCCAGCAGCCAAGCGGGACTCCTGAACACTGAAGCTTTCTTT,CASSQAGLLNTEAFF
-,few,TRBJ2-7,TRBV12-3/TRBV12-4,TGTGCCAGCAGTTTGCAGGGGACCCCTGGGGAGCAGTACTTC,CASSLQGTPGEQYF
TRBD2,few,TRBJ2-1,TRBV5-1,TGCGCCAGCAGCCTGGCGACTAGCGTTCAGAACAATGAGCAGTTCTTC,CASSLATSVQNNEQFF
-,many,TRBJ1-1,TRBV6-5,TGTGCCAGCAGTTACGGGAGGGACACTGAAGCTTTCTTT,CASSYGRDTEAFF
TRBD1,once,TRBJ2-7,TRBV2,TGTGCCAGCAGTCGATCCCGGGACAGAATCGTATACGAGCAGTACTTC,CASSRSRDRIVYEQYF
TRBD2,few,TRBJ2-7,TRBV6-2/TRBV6-3,TGTGCCAGCAGTTACGGACTAGCGGGAGGGGGAGAGCAGTACTTC,CASSYGLAGGGEQYF
TRBD2,-,TRBJ2-1,TRBV5-1,TGCGCCAGCAGCTTGGGGACTAGCGGGAGTGGAAATGAGCAGTTCTTC,CASSLGTSGSGNEQFF
-,-,TRBJ2-6,TRBV14,TGTGCCAGCAGCCCTACCAACGGGGCCAACGTCCTGACTTTC,CASSPTNGANVLTF
-,many,TRBJ2-2,TRBV4-1,TGCGCCAGCAGCCAAGTAATTAACACCGGGGAGCTGTTTTTT,CASSQVINTGELFF
-,-,TRBJ2-7,TRBV20-1,TGCAGTGCTAGAGATCTACAGGAAAGCTCCTACGAGCAGTACTTC,CSARDLQESSYEQYF
-,few,TRBJ1-3,TRBV7-6,TGTGCCAGCAGCTTAAAGCAATTTGGAAACACCATATATTTT,CASSLKQFGNTIYF
TRBD1,-,TRBJ1-5,TRBV7-2,TGTGCCAGCAGCAGGCGGGGACAGCGCAATCAGCCCCAGCATTTT,CASSRRGQRNQPQHF
TRBD1,-,TRBJ1-1,TRBV10-3,TGTGCCATCAGTCTTAAGGGACAGGGGCTTGTCACTGAAGCTTTCTTT,CAISLKGQGLVTEAFF
TRBD1,few,TRBJ2-1,TRBV5-1,TGCGCCAGCAGCTCGGTCGGGACAGCTTACAATGAGCAGTTCTTC,CASSSVGTAYNEQFF
-,-,TRBJ1-2,TRBV2,TGTGCCAGCAGTGACAGCTATGGCTACACCTTC,CASSDSYGYTF
TRBD1,few,TRBJ1-2,TRBV7-9,TGTGCCAGCAGCTCGACCGGGACAGGGGTATCGGTTATCTATGGCTACACCTTC,CASSSTGTGVSVIYGYTF
-,few,TRBJ1-5,TRBV6-1,TGTGCCAGCGGGGACGTACGCAATCAGCCCCAGCATTTT,CASGDVRNQPQHF
-,-,TRBJ1-5,TRBV19,TGTGCCAGTAGTGGTAACGGGGATCAGCCCCAGCATTTT,CASSGNGDQPQHF
TRBD1,few,TRBJ1-1,TRBV19,TGTGCCAGTAGTGCCCCACAGGGGAGAAGGACTGAAGCTTTCTTT,CASSAPQGRRTEAFF
-,many,TRBJ2-1,TRBV29-1,TGCAGCGTTGAGGCAGTTCTCCATCCCAATGAGCAGTTCTTC,CSVEAVLHPNEQFF
-,few,TRBJ2-3,TRBV7-9,TGTGCCAGCAGCTTAGCGATTAGCGGCACAGATACGCAGTATTTT,CASSLAISGTDTQYF
-,-,TRBJ2-1,TRBV12-3/TRBV12-4,TGTGCCAGCAGTTTAGGGCAGTTCCTTGGGAATGAGCAGTTCTTC,CASSLGQFLGNEQFF